This note documents a single TCR beta chain sequence. In its sample, this clonotype was seen a few times. No antigen is known for it. There are no base qualities to consult, and no much larger clone falls within one base. The sample belongs to a study of T-cell reconstitution after alpha-beta-depleted transplantation in children (dated by TCRdb to the mid-2010s). Broadly, across the study: Using TCR repertoire profiling, the study quantitatively followed how T-cell immune reconstitution unfolded in children after TCRalphabeta/CD19-depleted allogeneic hematopoietic cell transplantation.

V gives up 0 bases and J gives up 4 bases, and the segment between their germline ends measures 9 bases. The CDR3 starts with the cysteine, ends with the phenylalanine, and has 14 residues. Only CDR3 DNA remains: 42 bases, in frame from the first base. CDR1 SGHDN and CDR2 FVKESK are derived from the germline V gene. The library was obtained by PCR. For sequencing, an Illumina HiSeq 2500 was employed. Molecular barcoding was employed in the preparation of TCR libraries, with unique molecular identifiers being used to normalize TCRbeta repertoire quantification. The public reads were run again by TCRdb, first through fastp at Q25 and then through MiXCR, and only productive beta chains were kept. Rows matching on CDR3 protein sequence are summarized as one entry with the most common DNA and genes. The sample table records around 600,000 distinct CDR3 sequences; about 10% of these occur just once. 4% to 5% of the sample comes from the top ten.

This clonotype was obtained from a human donor who donated a stem cell graft to a child with acute myeloid leukemia. The specimen was PBMCs from the stem cell graft donor, collected from the stem cell graft. The sequence links TRBV14 to TRBJ1-2, with TRBD1 tentatively as D gene (5 bases match). The CDR3 amino acid sequence is: CASSQDPGPYGYTF. The bases are TGTGCCAGCAGCCAAGATCCGGGGCCCTATGGCTACACCTTC.